These T cell receptor beta chains were read from a single sample in a study of cytomegalovirus exposure and HLA in healthy donors. TCRdb's copy holds only in-frame clones and misses some; the assay was immunoSEQ multiplex PCR. The sample has some 330,000 clones, 75% to 90% seen once. Source material: PBMCs. These receptors originate from a woman aged 18-29 years in good health and CMV-seronegative. Each CDR3 is given with its conserved first and last residue. Fields, in order: J gene, clone size, D gene, V gene, CDR3 protein, CDR3 DNA. D genes are given only for firm matches. Size tells how often a clone was seen (once, few, many) or the class of an expanded clone, and some rows leave it out.

j_gene: TRBJ2-1
abundance: -
d_gene: -
v_gene: TRBV18
CDR3aa: CASSLGSYNEQFF
CDR3nt: TGTGCCAGCTCGCTCGGGTCCTACAATGAGCAGTTCTTC

j_gene: TRBJ2-1
abundance: -
d_gene: TRBD2
v_gene: TRBV29-1
CDR3aa: CSVLGGGPYNEQFF
CDR3nt: TGCAGCGTCCTCGGCGGGGGACCCTACAATGAGCAGTTCTTC

j_gene: TRBJ2-1
abundance: -
d_gene: -
v_gene: TRBV27
CDR3aa: CASSLVQRVYNEQFF
CDR3nt: TGTGCCAGCAGTTTAGTCCAGCGTGTCTACAATGAGCAGTTCTTC

j_gene: TRBJ1-4
abundance: -
d_gene: -
v_gene: TRBV19
CDR3aa: CASSIDQGRSEKLFF
CDR3nt: TGTGCCAGTAGTATAGATCAGGGCCGCTCGGAAAAACTGTTTTTT

j_gene: TRBJ1-5
abundance: -
d_gene: -
v_gene: TRBV6-5
CDR3aa: CASAPGGNSNQPQHF
CDR3nt: TGTGCCAGCGCCCCCGGGGGGAATAGCAATCAGCCCCAGCATTTT

j_gene: TRBJ2-7
abundance: -
d_gene: TRBD1
v_gene: TRBV5-1
CDR3aa: CASSSGQGDDEQYF
CDR3nt: TGCGCCAGCAGCTCAGGACAGGGTGATGACGAGCAGTACTTC

j_gene: TRBJ2-1
abundance: once
d_gene: TRBD2
v_gene: TRBV5-6
CDR3aa: CASSWRLANEQFF
CDR3nt: TGTGCCAGCAGCTGGCGACTAGCCAATGAGCAGTTCTTC

j_gene: TRBJ1-1
abundance: -
d_gene: -
v_gene: TRBV7-9
CDR3aa: CASSLVSQGNTEAFF
CDR3nt: TGTGCCAGCAGCTTAGTCAGTCAGGGGAACACTGAAGCTTTCTTT

j_gene: TRBJ2-7
abundance: -
d_gene: TRBD1
v_gene: TRBV6-5
CDR3aa: CASSGQGDSYEQYF
CDR3nt: TGTGCCAGCAGCGGACAGGGGGACTCCTACGAGCAGTACTTC

j_gene: TRBJ1-1
abundance: -
d_gene: -
v_gene: TRBV2
CDR3aa: CASSEAMTLNTEAFF
CDR3nt: TGTGCCAGCAGTGAAGCGATGACACTGAACACTGAAGCTTTCTTT

j_gene: TRBJ2-1
abundance: -
d_gene: TRBD1
v_gene: TRBV27
CDR3aa: CASRRTKQGAGNEQFF
CDR3nt: TGTGCCAGCAGGAGAACGAAACAGGGGGCAGGAAATGAGCAGTTCTTC

j_gene: TRBJ2-7
abundance: few
d_gene: TRBD2
v_gene: TRBV2
CDR3aa: CASSARTSGLYEQYF
CDR3nt: TGTGCCAGCAGCGCCAGGACTAGCGGGTTGTACGAGCAGTACTTC

j_gene: TRBJ1-2
abundance: -
d_gene: -
v_gene: TRBV5-4
CDR3aa: CASSLGRAYGYTF
CDR3nt: TGTGCCAGCAGCTTGGGGCGGGCCTATGGCTACACCTTC

j_gene: TRBJ2-2
abundance: -
d_gene: TRBD1
v_gene: TRBV5-1
CDR3aa: CASSFNGQGPTLNTGELFF
CDR3nt: TGCGCCAGCAGCTTCAACGGACAGGGCCCAACCCTTAACACCGGGGAGCTGTTTTTT

j_gene: TRBJ2-6
abundance: once
d_gene: -
v_gene: TRBV5-1
CDR3aa: CASSPLSSGANVLTF
CDR3nt: TGCGCCAGCAGCCCCCTATCCTCTGGGGCCAACGTCCTGACTTTC

j_gene: TRBJ2-2
abundance: once
d_gene: TRBD2
v_gene: TRBV6-1
CDR3aa: CASSSGTITGELFF
CDR3nt: TGTGCCAGCAGTTCCGGGACTATCACCGGGGAGCTGTTTTTT

j_gene: TRBJ2-1
abundance: -
d_gene: TRBD2
v_gene: TRBV7-8
CDR3aa: CASSPGGAGRATSSYNEQFF
CDR3nt: TGTGCCAGCAGCCCCGGTGGGGCGGGGAGGGCAACCAGCTCCTACAATGAGCAGTTCTTC

j_gene: TRBJ2-5
abundance: -
d_gene: -
v_gene: TRBV5-1
CDR3aa: CASSNSWETQYF
CDR3nt: TGCGCCAGCAGTAATAGCTGGGAGACCCAGTACTTC

j_gene: TRBJ2-2
abundance: -
d_gene: TRBD2
v_gene: TRBV27
CDR3aa: CASSLDSGGTKGGELFF
CDR3nt: TGTGCCAGCAGTTTGGATTCGGGAGGGACAAAGGGCGGGGAGCTGTTTTTT

j_gene: TRBJ2-7
abundance: -
d_gene: TRBD2
v_gene: TRBV18
CDR3aa: CASSPPASGRESYEQYF
CDR3nt: TGTGCCAGCTCACCACCGGCTAGCGGGAGAGAATCCTACGAGCAGTACTTC

j_gene: TRBJ2-7
abundance: few
d_gene: TRBD2
v_gene: TRBV6-6
CDR3aa: CASRGRAAYEQYF
CDR3nt: TGTGCCAGCCGCGGGAGGGCCGCCTACGAGCAGTACTTC

j_gene: TRBJ2-1
abundance: -
d_gene: TRBD1
v_gene: TRBV7-8
CDR3aa: CASSLGQGNNEQFF
CDR3nt: TGTGCCAGCAGCTTGGGACAGGGAAACAATGAGCAGTTCTTC

j_gene: TRBJ2-3
abundance: -
d_gene: TRBD2
v_gene: TRBV7-3
CDR3aa: CASSFRSGRGYTDTQYF
CDR3nt: TGTGCCAGCAGCTTCCGTTCCGGGAGGGGGTATACAGATACGCAGTATTTT

j_gene: TRBJ1-1
abundance: -
d_gene: TRBD1
v_gene: TRBV6-5
CDR3aa: CASRRDRGSEAFF
CDR3nt: TGTGCCAGCAGAAGGGACAGGGGGTCTGAAGCTTTCTTT

j_gene: TRBJ1-2
abundance: -
d_gene: -
v_gene: TRBV18
CDR3aa: CASSPNHGREIGGYTF
CDR3nt: TGTGCCAGCTCCCCTAACCACGGCAGGGAAATCGGTGGCTACACCTTC

j_gene: TRBJ2-3
abundance: -
d_gene: -
v_gene: TRBV11-3
CDR3aa: CASSLGGQEPDTQYF
CDR3nt: TGTGCCAGCAGCTTAGGCGGGCAGGAACCAGATACGCAGTATTTT

j_gene: TRBJ2-7
abundance: -
d_gene: TRBD1
v_gene: TRBV7-2
CDR3aa: CASSSGQGGGQYF
CDR3nt: TGTGCCAGCAGCTCGGGACAGGGGGGCGGGCAGTACTTC

j_gene: TRBJ2-7
abundance: -
d_gene: TRBD1
v_gene: TRBV5-4
CDR3aa: CASSPSGTDPREQYF
CDR3nt: TGTGCCAGCAGCCCATCCGGGACAGACCCTCGTGAGCAGTACTTC

j_gene: TRBJ2-7
abundance: -
d_gene: -
v_gene: TRBV7-2
CDR3aa: CASSLILSPGTIYEQYF
CDR3nt: TGTGCCAGCAGCTTAATTCTCTCCCCCGGGACAATCTACGAGCAGTACTTC

j_gene: TRBJ1-1
abundance: -
d_gene: TRBD1
v_gene: TRBV7-8
CDR3aa: CASSSGTGGFMNTEAFF
CDR3nt: TGTGCCAGCAGCTCGGGGACAGGGGGATTCATGAACACTGAAGCTTTCTTT

j_gene: TRBJ2-5
abundance: -
d_gene: -
v_gene: TRBV18
CDR3aa: CASSPFGDQETQYF
CDR3nt: TGTGCCAGCTCACCGTTTGGAGACCAAGAGACCCAGTACTTC

j_gene: TRBJ2-1
abundance: -
d_gene: TRBD2
v_gene: TRBV2
CDR3aa: CASTGREGQGNEQFF
CDR3nt: TGTGCCAGCACTGGGCGGGAGGGCCAAGGCAATGAGCAGTTCTTC

j_gene: TRBJ1-1
abundance: -
d_gene: -
v_gene: TRBV7-2
CDR3aa: CASSLDRTEAFF
CDR3nt: TGTGCCAGCAGCTTGGACAGAACTGAAGCTTTCTTT

j_gene: TRBJ1-1
abundance: -
d_gene: TRBD1
v_gene: TRBV27
CDR3aa: CASRTETGALGAFF
CDR3nt: TGTGCCAGCAGGACCGAGACAGGGGCCCTTGGGGCTTTCTTT

j_gene: TRBJ2-2
abundance: -
d_gene: -
v_gene: TRBV18
CDR3aa: CASSPGHDTGELFF
CDR3nt: TGTGCCAGCTCACCTGGACATGACACCGGGGAGCTGTTTTTT

j_gene: TRBJ2-5
abundance: -
d_gene: TRBD2
v_gene: TRBV5-1
CDR3aa: CASSLRLAGKQETQYF
CDR3nt: TGCGCCAGCAGCTTAAGGCTAGCGGGTAAACAGGAGACCCAGTACTTC

j_gene: TRBJ2-2
abundance: -
d_gene: TRBD2
v_gene: TRBV6-6
CDR3aa: CASSPGLAGDTGELFF
CDR3nt: TGTGCCAGCAGCCCCGGACTAGCGGGAGACACCGGGGAGCTGTTTTTT

j_gene: TRBJ2-2
abundance: -
d_gene: -
v_gene: TRBV28
CDR3aa: CATFWPDTGELFF
CDR3nt: TGTGCCACCTTTTGGCCCGACACCGGGGAGCTGTTTTTT

j_gene: TRBJ2-6
abundance: -
d_gene: TRBD1
v_gene: TRBV27
CDR3aa: CASSLLRQGSLPNVLTF
CDR3nt: TGTGCCAGCAGTTTATTGCGACAGGGTTCCCTACCCAACGTCCTGACTTTC

j_gene: TRBJ2-3
abundance: once
d_gene: -
v_gene: TRBV19
CDR3aa: CASTGVSTDTQYF
CDR3nt: TGTGCCAGTACCGGGGTAAGCACAGATACGCAGTATTTT

j_gene: TRBJ1-5
abundance: -
d_gene: -
v_gene: TRBV27
CDR3aa: CASSLVRDINQPQHF
CDR3nt: TGTGCCAGCAGTTTGGTCAGAGACATAAATCAGCCCCAGCATTTT

j_gene: TRBJ2-1
abundance: -
d_gene: -
v_gene: TRBV7-9
CDR3aa: CASSLIQPTGEQFF
CDR3nt: TGTGCCAGCAGCTTAATCCAGCCGACAGGTGAGCAGTTCTTC

j_gene: TRBJ2-3
abundance: -
d_gene: TRBD1
v_gene: TRBV27
CDR3aa: CASRTGTGWDDTQYF
CDR3nt: TGTGCCAGTAGAACGGGGACAGGATGGGATGATACGCAGTATTTT

j_gene: TRBJ2-5
abundance: -
d_gene: -
v_gene: TRBV29-1
CDR3aa: CSVEGGEPGETQYF
CDR3nt: TGCAGCGTTGAAGGAGGAGAGCCTGGGGAGACCCAGTACTTC

j_gene: TRBJ1-2
abundance: -
d_gene: -
v_gene: TRBV27
CDR3aa: CASSYRDGSYGYTF
CDR3nt: TGTGCCAGCAGCTACAGGGATGGTAGCTATGGCTACACCTTC

j_gene: TRBJ1-2
abundance: -
d_gene: -
v_gene: TRBV6-5
CDR3aa: CASSNGGSNYGYTF
CDR3nt: TGTGCCAGCAGTAACGGCGGGAGTAACTATGGCTACACCTTC

j_gene: TRBJ2-7
abundance: -
d_gene: -
v_gene: TRBV28
CDR3aa: CASSSRPAYEQYF
CDR3nt: TGTGCCAGCAGTTCGCGGCCAGCCTACGAGCAGTACTTC

j_gene: TRBJ2-3
abundance: -
d_gene: TRBD2
v_gene: TRBV29-1
CDR3aa: CSVDGGGPLDTQYF
CDR3nt: TGCAGCGTTGACGGGGGAGGGCCCTTAGATACGCAGTATTTT

j_gene: TRBJ2-7
abundance: -
d_gene: TRBD1
v_gene: TRBV28
CDR3aa: CASSSPGQGGDEQYF
CDR3nt: TGTGCCAGCAGTTCCCCGGGACAGGGTGGAGACGAGCAGTACTTC

j_gene: TRBJ2-5
abundance: -
d_gene: TRBD2
v_gene: TRBV5-1
CDR3aa: CASSSYYGTQKAGDQYF
CDR3nt: TGCGCCAGCAGCTCCTATTACGGAACCCAAAAAGCGGGAGATCAGTACTTC

j_gene: TRBJ2-7
abundance: -
d_gene: -
v_gene: TRBV7-8
CDR3aa: CASSFQGYEQYF
CDR3nt: TGTGCCAGCAGCTTCCAGGGATACGAGCAGTACTTC

j_gene: TRBJ2-2
abundance: -
d_gene: TRBD1
v_gene: TRBV30
CDR3aa: CAWSGTGRPGELFF
CDR3nt: TGTGCCTGGTCCGGGACAGGGCGACCCGGGGAGCTGTTTTTT

j_gene: TRBJ2-7
abundance: -
d_gene: TRBD1
v_gene: TRBV7-2
CDR3aa: CASSIGQGLPYEQYF
CDR3nt: TGTGCCAGCAGCATTGGACAGGGCCTCCCCTACGAGCAGTACTTC

j_gene: TRBJ1-2
abundance: -
d_gene: TRBD1
v_gene: TRBV6-5
CDR3aa: CASRPTGTGGGYTF
CDR3nt: TGTGCCAGCAGACCCACCGGGACAGGCGGAGGCTACACCTTC

j_gene: TRBJ2-7
abundance: few
d_gene: TRBD1
v_gene: TRBV14
CDR3aa: CASSPRTGNYEQYF
CDR3nt: TGTGCCAGCAGCCCCCGGACAGGAAACTACGAGCAGTACTTC